This entry lists 20 T cell receptor beta chains sequenced from one sample in a study of T cell responses to AZD1222 COVID-19 vaccine. Sequencing used immunoSEQ multiplex PCR; TCRdb keeps in-frame clones, though not all of them. The data contain roughly 150,000 clones, roughly nine tenths of them seen just once; the ten biggest clones take up 9.3%. The source was peripheral blood, collected 28 days after the second AZD1222 dose. The receptors originated from an adult who received the AZD1222 COVID-19 vaccine.

The rearrangement joins TRBV7-2 to TRBJ1-5; TRBD1 agrees at 9 bases. The trim removed 4 bases at V and 9 bases at J, leaving 7 bases unmatched. The CDR3 runs to 14 residues. The germline CDR1 and CDR2 sequences are SGHTA and FQGNSA. As DNA, the CDR3 is TGTGCCAGCAGCTCGGGACAGGGAAGTCGGCCCCAGCATTTT. Its protein product is CASSSGQGSRPQHF.

The chain combines TRBV19 with TRBJ2-1, with TRBD1 matching 9 bases. Germline CDR1 LNHDA, CDR2 SQIVND (reference sequence). This CDR3 contains 16 residues. Germline trimming cut 4 bases from V and 4 bases from J; bases unmatched to any gene: 8. CDR3 sequence (DNA): TGTGCCAGTAGTACCCCCGGGACAGGGTTATACAATGAGCAGTTCTTC. Residues: CASSTPGTGLYNEQFF.

CDR3 sequence: CASSQDIGQGAEKLFF. In DNA form, the CDR3 reads TGTGCCAGCAGCCAAGATATCGGGCAGGGGGCTGAAAAACTGTTTTTT. The chain carries TRBV4-2 and TRBJ1-4; 8 bases agree with TRBD1. Germline V gene sequence: CDR1 LGHNA, CDR2 YNFKEQ. The ends lost 0 bases at V and 7 bases at J; junction bases unmatched: 7. The CDR3 is 16 residues long.

The chain combines TRBV28 with TRBJ2-5, with D perhaps TRBD1 (6 bases). Trimming left V 4 bases short and J 5 bases short, with 20 bases between. This CDR3 spans 16 amino acids. CDR1 and CDR2 (germline): MDHEN, SYDVKM. The CDR3 DNA follows: TGTGCCAGCAGTTCCGCCCGTGGACAGCGAGAGGAGACCCAGTACTTC. The encoded protein is CASSSARGQREETQYF.

The J gene is TRBJ1-5, the V gene TRBV19; a possible D gene is TRBD1 (6 bases). The CDR3 totals 15 residues. Looked up from germline, CDR1 is LNHDA and CDR2 is SQIVND (reference sequence). Trimming left V 1 base short and J 3 bases short, with 10 bases between. The CDR3 loop reads CASSIVGQLNQPQHF. In DNA, the CDR3 is TGTGCCAGTAGTATAGTAGGACAGCTCAATCAGCCCCAGCATTTT. Based on the CDR3 plus reference TRBV19 and TRBJ1-5, the full variable domain is DGGITQSPKYLFRKEGQNVTLSCEQNLNHDAMYWYRQDPGQGLRLIYYSQIVNDFQKGDIAEGYSVSREKKESFPLTVTSAQKNPTAFYLCASSIVGQLNQPQHFGDGTRLSIL.

The chain employs TRBV7-2 and TRBJ1-1; D is possibly TRBD1 (5 bases). Trimming stripped 1 base from V and 7 bases from J, with 13 bases between. The germline V gene has CDR1 SGHTA and CDR2 FQGNSA. This CDR3 contains 14 residues. As DNA, the CDR3 is TGTGCCAGCAGCTTAGAAATGGGGCACGGTGAAGCTTTCTTT. Translating gives CASSLEMGHGEAFF. Looking up the rest from reference TRBV7-2 and TRBJ1-1 gives the full variable domain: GAGVSQSPSNKVTEKGKDVELRCDPISGHTALYWYRQSLGQGLEFLIYFQGNSAPDKSGLPSDRFSAERTGGSVSTLTIQRTQQEDSAVYLCASSLEMGHGEAFFGQGTRLTVV.

J is TRBJ2-6 and V is TRBV5-6, with unresolved D. The CDR3 is made up of 15 amino acids. CDR1 SGHDT and CDR2 YYEEEE come from the germline V gene. The V gene lost 2 bases and the J gene lost 1 base, with 7 bases spanning the gap. The CDR3 sequence: CASSLDLSGANVLTF. CDR3 DNA sequence: TGTGCCAGCAGCTTAGACCTATCTGGGGCCAACGTCCTGACTTTC.

The chain employs TRBV20-1 and TRBJ1-5, with TRBD1 as a possible D gene (5 bases). Trimming cost V 3 bases and J 3 bases, with 12 bases left between them. The CDR3 runs 14 residues. In germline, CDR1 is DFQATT, CDR2 SNEGSKA (reference sequence). CDR3 coding DNA: TGCAGTGCTAGTTTCCCAGGGCCCAATCAGCCCCAGCATTTT. Translation gives CSASFPGPNQPQHF.

This chain uses TRBV4-1 with TRBJ1-1; no firm D call. V was cut by 2 bases and J by 7 bases, with 5 bases left in between. Per the germline V gene, CDR1 is MGHRA and CDR2 is YSYEKL. The CDR3 is 11 amino acids. The DNA for the CDR3 is TGCGCCAGCAGCCAAAAAAATGAAGCTTTCTTT. Its translation: CASSQKNEAFF.

V is TRBV3-1 (or the pseudogene TRBV3-2) and J is TRBJ1-1; no firm D call. The CDR3 length is 14 residues. Germline CDR1 and CDR2: LGHDT and YNNKEL (reference sequence). Trimming cost V 3 bases and J 3 bases, with 11 bases left between them. Written as DNA, the CDR3 is TGTGCCAGCAGCCATATCTCTGGGGACACTGAAGCTTTCTTT. The encoded protein is CASSHISGDTEAFF.

The chain combines TRBV5-4 with TRBJ2-3, with 9 positions matching TRBD2. CDR3 length: 12 residues. Germline-derived CDR1 and CDR2 are SGHNT and YYREEE (reference sequence). With V trimmed by 4 bases and J by 14 bases, 8 bases remained unmatched. Here the CDR3 reads CASSPGLAGLYF. The CDR3 nucleotides are TGTGCCAGCAGCCCGGGACTAGCCGGACTGTATTTT.

V and J are TRBV5-1 and TRBJ1-2; D possibly corresponds to TRBD1 (5 bases). CDR1 and CDR2 (germline): SGHRS, YFSETQ. With 4 bases removed from V and 8 bases from J, the gap between germline ends came to 24 bases. This CDR3 has 16 amino acids. CDR3 sequence (DNA): TGCGCCAGCAGCCATACCGGGGGTGATCTATCCCGAGGCTACACCTTC. Translated: CASSHTGGDLSRGYTF.

The sample holds one count of this clone. The gene calls are TRBV19 and TRBJ2-1; D perhaps matches TRBD1 (5 bases). Germline loops: CDR1 LNHDA, CDR2 SQIVND (reference sequence). The CDR3 length is 12 residues. V shed 0 bases and J shed 12 bases, with 9 bases lying between them. The CDR3 bases are TGTGCCAGTAGTATAGATCGAAGGGGGCAGTTCTTC. Translating it yields CASSIDRRGQFF.

This sequence joins TRBV6-5 and TRBJ2-1, with 8 bases identical to TRBD2. Germline V gene data show CDR1 as MNHEY and CDR2 as SVGAGI. V shed 2 bases, J shed 3 bases, and the junction held 6 bases outside the gene matches. The CDR3 totals 16 residues. CDR3 residues: CASSYRSSGNYNEQFF. The CDR3 nucleotides read TGTGCCAGCAGTTACCGGAGTAGCGGGAACTACAATGAGCAGTTCTTC.

J is TRBJ1-5 and V is TRBV7-9; D not resolved. The germline V gene encodes CDR1 SEHNR and CDR2 FQNEAQ (reference sequence). The CDR3 sequence is 14 residues long. Trimming pared 2 bases from V and 4 bases from J, leaving 9 bases between. This CDR3 reads CASSLNGVNQPQHF. CDR3 coding DNA: TGTGCCAGCAGCTTAAACGGGGTGAATCAGCCCCAGCATTTT.

Remarks on this clone: This CDR3 is also generated by other DNA sequences in the sample. The chain uses TRBV30 and TRBJ1-2; D is unresolved. CDR1 is GTSNPN, CDR2 SVGIG, per germline (reference sequence). V was trimmed by 2 bases and J by 8 bases, leaving 9 bases between them. This CDR3 comprises 11 residues. The CDR3 coding sequence is TGTGCCTGGAGTCCGTTGGGAGGCTACACCTTC. This codes for CAWSPLGGYTF.

The J gene is TRBJ1-2, the V gene TRBV29-1; D ambiguous. The CDR3 is 13 amino acids. V was shortened by 4 bases and J by 6 bases, with 15 bases between the two germline ends. CDR1 and CDR2 from the germline V gene are SQVTM and ANQGSEA. CDR3 in DNA: TGCAGCGTTGGAGCCCGAGTTGCCAATGGCTACACCTTC. Translating gives CSVGARVANGYTF.

This chain links TRBV28 with TRBJ2-4, with a possible D match to TRBD1 (5 bases). Germline V gene lookup returns CDR1 MDHEN and CDR2 SYDVKM. The CDR3 has 15 residues. Between the trimmed V and J ends, which lost 5 bases and 6 bases, there was a span of 17 bases. CDR3: CASSRPSYQGNIQYF. CDR3 nucleotide sequence: TGTGCCAGCAGTAGGCCAAGCTACCAGGGAAACATTCAGTACTTC. The full variable domain, in which reference TRBV28 and TRBJ2-4 provide the parts outside the CDR3, is DVKVTQSSRYLVKRTGEKVFLECVQDMDHENMFWYRQDPGLGLRLIYFSYDVKMKEKGDIPEGYSVSREKKERFSLILESASTNQTSMYLCASSRPSYQGNIQYFGAGTRLSVL.

The CDR3 region is CASSYRGDSSYNEQFF. DNA of the CDR3: TGTGCCAGCAGCTACCGGGGGGACAGCTCCTACAATGAGCAGTTCTTC. The V and J genes are TRBV11-2 and TRBJ2-1; the D call may be TRBD1 or TRBD2 (7 bases each). CDR1 SGHAT and CDR2 FQNNGV come from the germline V gene. Trimming cost V 4 bases and J 0 bases, with 13 bases left between them. CDR3 size: 16 residues.

The V and J genes are TRBV6-5 and TRBJ2-1, with D perhaps TRBD1 (7 bases). Germline values: CDR1 MNHEY, CDR2 SVGAGI. Trimming removed 5 bases at V and 4 bases at J, with 12 bases between. CDR3 length: 14 amino acids. The DNA of the CDR3 is TGTGCCAGCAGTATCCAGGGGGGATACAATGAGCAGTTCTTC. Its translation: CASSIQGGYNEQFF.